The 29 T cell receptor beta chains below were found in one sample sequenced in a study of cytomegalovirus exposure and HLA in healthy donors. With 60 Vbeta and 13 Jbeta primers, the PCR was carried out. Profiling relied on immunoSEQ multiplex PCR, and the TCRdb table lists in-frame clones only, not all of them. The sample table sets out about 88,000 clones. The sequenced sample was PBMCs. The receptors derive from a girl between 10 and 17 years old in good health and CMV-seropositive.

V is TRBV4-3 and J is TRBJ2-7, with D maybe TRBD2 (5 bases). The ends were cut back, 2 bases at V and 2 bases at J, with 10 bases in the middle. CDR3 length: 14 amino acids. From germline, CDR1 is LGHNA and CDR2 YSLEER. For the CDR3, the DNA is TGCGCCAGCAGCCAATGGACTGGGCCCTACGAGCAGTACTTC. Its translation is CASSQWTGPYEQYF.

V and J are TRBV7-3 and TRBJ2-1, with D perhaps TRBD1 (6 bases). Trimming took off 4 bases at V and 11 bases at J, with 12 bases between the two ends. Germline V CDR1 and CDR2: SGHTA, FQGTGA. The CDR3 consists of 12 residues. The CDR3 here is CASSSAGQKQFF. CDR3 in DNA: TGTGCCAGCAGCTCAGCTGGACAGAAGCAGTTCTTC.

The gene calls are TRBV27 and TRBJ2-1; TRBD2 agrees at 7 bases. CDR1 is MNHEY, CDR2 SMNVEV, per germline (reference sequence). V shed 8 bases and J 9 bases; nucleotides not matched to a gene: 1. There are 10 residues in the CDR3. This CDR3 is CASGLVEQFF. The CDR3 DNA sequence: TGTGCCAGCGGACTAGTTGAGCAGTTCTTC.

The chain carries TRBV7-9 and TRBJ2-3, with TRBD2 matching over 9 bases. V lost 5 bases to trimming and J lost 4 bases; unmatched junction nucleotides: 7. This CDR3 is 15 amino acids long. Germline V gene sequence: CDR1 SEHNR, CDR2 FQNEAQ (reference sequence). The DNA for the CDR3 is TGTGCCAGCAGCATAATAGCGGGGGTTGCAGATACGCAGTATTTT. Translating gives CASSIIAGVADTQYF.

The rearrangement links TRBV5-6 to TRBJ2-7; weak D call: TRBD1 (6 bases). Germline values: CDR1 SGHDT, CDR2 YYEEEE. V was clipped by 0 bases and J by 3 bases, with 10 bases between them. CDR3 length equals 14 residues. The CDR3 is CASSLGQENYEQYV. The CDR3 DNA follows: TGTGCCAGCAGCTTGGGACAGGAGAACTACGAGCAGTACGTC.

The V and J genes are TRBV2 and TRBJ1-1; no clear D. CDR3 size: 14 residues. Germline CDR1 and CDR2: SNHLY and FYNNEI. The V end lost 7 bases, the J end lost 0 bases, and 12 bases lay between the germline ends. DNA of the CDR3: TGTGCCAGCAAGATGCAGGTAATGAACACTGAAGCTTTCTTT. Its protein is CASKMQVMNTEAFF.

Here the CDR3 reads CASKGEDYGYTF. For the CDR3, the DNA is TGTGCCAGTAAGGGGGAAGACTATGGCTACACCTTC. This chain links TRBV27 with TRBJ1-2; maybe TRBD1 (6 bases). The V gene's germline CDR1 is MNHEY and CDR2 SMNVEV (reference sequence). V was shortened by 9 bases and J by 3 bases, with 11 bases between the two germline ends. CDR3 length: 12 amino acids.

The gene calls are TRBV11-1 and TRBJ2-5, with TRBD1 identical over 9 bases. The CDR3 spans 16 residues. The trim removed 2 bases at V and 4 bases at J, leaving 8 bases unmatched. CDR1 SGHAT and CDR2 FQDESV come from the germline V gene (reference sequence). Here the CDR3 DNA reads TGTGCCAGCAGCTTACCCCCGGGACAGGGTAGAGAGACCCAGTACTTC. Translated, it gives CASSLPPGQGRETQYF. Full variable domain (rest looked up from reference TRBV11-1 and TRBJ2-5): EAEVAQSPRYKITEKSQAVAFWCDPISGHATLYWYRQILGQGPELLVQFQDESVVDDSQLPKDRFSAERLKGVDSTLKIQPAELGDSAMYLCASSLPPGQGRETQYFGPGTRLLVL.

V usage is TRBV4-3 and J usage is TRBJ2-1; 11 bases align to TRBD2. The CDR3 has 15 amino acids. The V segment lost 4 bases and the J segment 5 bases; nucleotides outside the gene matches: 4. Germline CDR1 reads LGHNA; CDR2 reads YSLEER. Written as DNA, the CDR3 is TGCGCCAGCAGCCGCACTAGCGGGGGTAACAATGAGCAGTTCTTC. Protein: CASSRTSGGNNEQFF.

The rearrangement joins TRBV14 to TRBJ1-2; a possible D gene is TRBD1 (5 bases). The CDR3 length is 15 residues. In germline, CDR1 is SGHDN, CDR2 FVKESK. V lost 5 bases and J 0 bases, leaving 13 bases between the germline ends. The CDR3 sequence: CASSSGHQANYGYTF. In DNA, the CDR3 is TGTGCCAGCAGCTCCGGACACCAAGCTAACTATGGCTACACCTTC.

The V and J genes are TRBV7-6 and TRBJ2-2; 10 nucleotides line up with TRBD1. CDR1 SGHVS and CDR2 FNYEAQ come from the germline V gene. Unmatched junction bases numbered 5, after V lost 5 bases and J lost 5 bases. The CDR3 is 15 amino acids. The CDR3 region has the DNA TGTGCCAGCAGCCCTTGGGACAGGGGTACCGGGGAGCTGTTTTTT. It yields the protein CASSPWDRGTGELFF.

The chain couples TRBV7-9 to TRBJ2-5; the D gene is possibly TRBD2 (5 bases). V gave up 6 bases and J gave up 4 bases, with 24 bases separating them. The CDR3 is made up of 17 amino acids. The germline CDR1 and CDR2 sequences are SEHNR and FQNEAQ (reference sequence). CDR3 sequence (DNA): TGTGCCAGCAGACTAGAAGGTGTCAGTTTACACGGAGAGACCCAGTACTTC. Protein product: CASRLEGVSLHGETQYF.

V and J are TRBV5-1 and TRBJ1-1; 7 positions match TRBD1. The CDR3 loop spans 16 amino acids. Trimming removed 0 bases from V and 4 bases from J; junction bases left unmatched: 9. CDR1 is SGHRS and CDR2 is YFSETQ in the germline V gene. CDR3 amino acids: CASSLEGAQRTTEAFF. The CDR3 DNA is TGCGCCAGCAGCTTGGAGGGGGCTCAAAGGACCACTGAAGCTTTCTTT.

The DNA of the CDR3 is TGTGCCAGCAGTACCCTACAGGGGGGGGAGCTGTTTTTT. It is translated as CASSTLQGGELFF. The rearrangement uses TRBV6-6 and TRBJ2-2, with 7 bases identical to TRBD1. Unmatched junction bases numbered 5, after V lost 5 bases and J lost 8 bases. Germline V gene lookup returns CDR1 MNHNY and CDR2 SVGAGI (reference sequence). The length of the CDR3 is 13 residues.

The genes are TRBV6-1 and TRBJ2-1; 9 bases are a match to TRBD1. The ends lost 9 bases at V and 8 bases at J; junction bases unmatched: 5. CDR1 is MNHNS, CDR2 SASEGT, per germline. The CDR3 runs to 12 residues. DNA of the CDR3: TGTGCCAGTAGGGACAGGGTCTATGAGCAGTTCTTC. Translated: CASRDRVYEQFF.

J is TRBJ1-6 and V is TRBV5-4; D gene unclear. With 2 bases removed from V and 5 bases from J, the gap between germline ends came to 14 bases. The V gene's germline CDR1 is SGHNT and CDR2 YYREEE (reference sequence). This CDR3 has 16 residues. For the CDR3, the DNA is TGTGCCAGCAGCTTCGAAGGGAGTTCCAATAATTCACCCCTCCACTTT. Its translation is CASSFEGSSNNSPLHF.

The J gene is TRBJ1-2, the V gene TRBV29-1; D gene uncertain. This CDR3 is built from 13 residues. Trimming pared 7 bases from V and 2 bases from J, leaving 14 bases between. The germline V gene has CDR1 SQVTM and CDR2 ANQGSEA. The chain's CDR3 is CSAQSGVNYGYTF. DNA of the CDR3: TGCAGCGCACAGAGCGGGGTGAACTATGGCTACACCTTC.

The genes are TRBV6-5 and TRBJ1-2; the D gene is possibly TRBD1 (6 bases). Trimming shortened V by 5 bases and J by 8 bases, and 9 bases separated the two germline ends. There are 11 residues in the CDR3. Germline V lookup: CDR1 MNHEY, CDR2 SVGAGI. CDR3 DNA sequence: TGTGCCAGCAGTGGACAGAGGGGCTACACCTTC. It yields the protein CASSGQRGYTF.

CDR3 region: CASSLETIGQDGEAFF. CDR3 coding DNA: TGTGCCAGCAGCTTAGAGACAATAGGACAGGACGGTGAAGCTTTCTTT. The chain has TRBV7-9 and TRBJ1-1; 7 nucleotides align to TRBD1. The CDR3 consists of 16 residues. The trim removed 1 base at V and 7 bases at J, leaving 12 bases unmatched. The germline CDR1 and CDR2 sequences are SEHNR and FQNEAQ (reference sequence).

The chain has TRBV5-6 and TRBJ2-5; possible D gene TRBD2, 5 bases. From germline, CDR1 is SGHDT and CDR2 YYEEEE. The CDR3 spans 14 residues. V lost 3 bases, J lost 2 bases, and 11 bases lay in between. CDR3 bases: TGTGCCAGCAGCTCAGCCGGGGATCAAGAGACCCAGTACTTC. Protein sequence: CASSSAGDQETQYF.

The chain couples TRBV28 to TRBJ2-2; the D is unclear. Trimming removed 5 bases at V and 4 bases at J, with 5 bases between. The length of the CDR3 is 12 residues. Germline lookup yields CDR1 MDHEN and CDR2 SYDVKM. The CDR3 here is CASSPFTGELFF. The CDR3 DNA follows: TGTGCCAGCAGTCCTTTCACCGGGGAGCTGTTTTTT.

This chain uses TRBV19 with TRBJ1-1; maybe TRBD1 (5 bases). Germline V gene lookup returns CDR1 LNHDA and CDR2 SQIVND (reference sequence). The CDR3 is 14 amino acids. Between the trimmed V and J ends, which lost 5 bases and 5 bases, there was a span of 15 bases. CDR3 coding DNA: TGTGCCAGTAGTGACCCCGGGGGGGGTACTGAAGCTTTCTTT. Its translation: CASSDPGGGTEAFF. Complete variable domain (other parts from reference TRBV19 and TRBJ1-1): DGGITQSPKYLFRKEGQNVTLSCEQNLNHDAMYWYRQDPGQGLRLIYYSQIVNDFQKGDIAEGYSVSREKKESFPLTVTSAQKNPTAFYLCASSDPGGGTEAFFGQGTRLTVV.

The chain recombines TRBV2 with TRBJ1-1; possible D gene TRBD1, 5 bases. The V gene lost 2 bases and the J gene lost 1 base, with 17 bases spanning the gap. The germline gives CDR1 SNHLY, CDR2 FYNNEI. The CDR3 sequence is 17 residues long. Written as DNA, the CDR3 is TGTGCCAGCAGTGAATCTAGGGGCCTACAGAGGAACACTGAAGCTTTCTTT. Translated, it gives CASSESRGLQRNTEAFF.

The V call is TRBV19, the J call TRBJ1-2; D possibly corresponds to TRBD1 (5 bases). Trimming left V 5 bases short and J 5 bases short, with 15 bases between. Germline V gene sequence: CDR1 LNHDA, CDR2 SQIVND (reference sequence). There are 14 residues in the CDR3. CDR3 region: CASSEVGETYGYTF. The CDR3 nucleotides read TGTGCCAGTAGTGAGGTAGGGGAAACTTATGGCTACACCTTC. Filled out from reference TRBV19 and TRBJ1-2, the complete variable domain reads DGGITQSPKYLFRKEGQNVTLSCEQNLNHDAMYWYRQDPGQGLRLIYYSQIVNDFQKGDIAEGYSVSREKKESFPLTVTSAQKNPTAFYLCASSEVGETYGYTFGSGTRLTVV.

The chain recombines TRBV4-1 with TRBJ2-7; D is perhaps TRBD1 (5 bases). This CDR3 is built from 14 residues. CDR1 and CDR2 (germline): MGHRA, YSYEKL. Deletions cut 0 bases from V and 7 bases from J, with 13 bases between. The CDR3 bases are TGCGCCAGCAGCCAAGAAGAGTGGACACAAGAGCAGTACGTC. This codes for CASSQEEWTQEQYV.

J is TRBJ2-1 and V is TRBV6-5; D ambiguous. V was shortened by 6 bases and J by 8 bases, with 17 bases between the two germline ends. Looked up from germline, CDR1 is MNHEY and CDR2 is SVGAGI. The CDR3 is 14 amino acids. This CDR3 is CASSFSVQRDEQFF. CDR3 nucleotide sequence: TGTGCCAGCAGCTTCTCCGTCCAGCGCGATGAGCAGTTCTTC.

V is TRBV19 and J is TRBJ2-2, with 7 bases matching TRBD1. Germline CDR1 is LNHDA and CDR2 is SQIVND (reference sequence). J gave up 6 bases and V 5 bases, and 9 bases lay outside the gene matches. The CDR3 loop spans 15 amino acids. The CDR3 nucleotides read TGTGCCAGTAGTCCGTGGACAGGTTTAGCCGGGGAGCTGTTTTTT. Translation gives CASSPWTGLAGELFF.

This rearrangement joins TRBV29-1 to TRBJ1-1; TRBD1 matches 7 bases. The CDR3 is 13 residues long. V trimming: 0 bases; J trimming: 8 bases; junction bases outside the gene matches: 6. The germline V gene has CDR1 SQVTM and CDR2 ANQGSEA. CDR3 in amino acids: CSVEDPRTGEAFF. CDR3 nucleotides: TGCAGCGTTGAAGATCCCCGGACAGGAGAAGCTTTCTTT.

The CDR3 DNA reads TGCGCCAGCATTTATGCCCCCCCCGGGAACAACACCGGGGAGCTGTTTTTT. Translation gives CASIYAPPGNNTGELFF. The chain carries TRBV5-1 and TRBJ2-2; D perhaps matches TRBD2 (5 bases). V lost 6 bases to trimming and J lost 2 bases, with 20 bases between them. The CDR3 has 17 amino acids. The germline V gene has CDR1 SGHRS and CDR2 YFSETQ.